The rows below give T cell receptor beta chains drawn from one sample of a study of T cell responses to AZD1222 COVID-19 vaccine. Using immunoSEQ multiplex PCR, the repertoire was profiled, and TCRdb retains in-frame clones only, with some absent. The sample consists of about 140,000 clones, around 90% of them appearing once. This specimen consisted of peripheral blood, obtained on day 0 of AZD1222 vaccination. The receptors derive from an adult in good health. Both conserved end residues are part of each CDR3. Fields, in order: clone size, D gene, V gene, J gene, CDR3 protein, CDR3 DNA. A D gene is named only where the DNA matches it firmly. Size is stated for part of the rows, as once, few or many counts, or as a class when the clone is expanded.

NA	TRBD1	TRBV7-9	TRBJ2-1	CASSLPQGSYNEQFF	TGTGCCAGCAGCTTACCACAGGGGTCCTACAATGAGCAGTTCTTC
few	NA	TRBV7-6	TRBJ2-5	CASSSGLNQYQETQYF	TGTGCCAGCAGCTCCGGACTGAACCAGTACCAAGAGACCCAGTACTTC
NA	NA	TRBV7-2	TRBJ1-3	CASSWKGWGNTIYF	TGTGCCAGCAGCTGGAAAGGGTGGGGAAACACCATATATTTT
NA	NA	TRBV25-1	TRBJ1-1	CASSDSLQGNTEAFF	TGTGCCAGCAGCGATTCCCTACAGGGGAACACTGAAGCTTTCTTT
NA	TRBD2	TRBV5-1	TRBJ2-1	CASSLVLAGTDEQFF	TGCGCCAGCAGCTTGGTTCTAGCGGGGACCGATGAGCAGTTCTTC
NA	TRBD1	TRBV5-1	TRBJ1-4	CASSSGQGNEKLFF	TGCGCCAGCAGCTCGGGACAGGGAAATGAAAAACTGTTTTTT
NA	NA	TRBV10-3	TRBJ1-1	CAITGIMGTEAFF	TGTGCCATCACCGGGATTATGGGTACTGAAGCTTTCTTT
NA	TRBD2	TRBV19	TRBJ2-1	CASSGTSGRARNEQFF	TGTGCCAGTTCCGGGACTAGCGGGAGGGCCCGGAATGAGCAGTTCTTC
NA	NA	TRBV12-2	TRBJ1-4	CAPGPESTATNEKLFF	TGTGCCCCCGGCCCTGAGAGTACTGCAACTAATGAAAAACTGTTTTTT
NA	NA	TRBV7-9	TRBJ1-5	CASSSSNSNQPQHF	TGTGCCAGCAGCTCTAGCAATAGCAATCAGCCCCAGCATTTT
NA	NA	TRBV11-2	TRBJ1-2	CASSPWGTGSGGYTF	TGTGCCAGCAGCCCCTGGGGGACGGGTTCGGGCGGCTACACCTTC
NA	NA	TRBV6-4	TRBJ1-5	CASSPGAGYNQPQHF	TGTGCCAGCAGTCCAGGGGCAGGTTACAATCAGCCCCAGCATTTT
NA	NA	TRBV13	TRBJ2-7	CASSLEASSYEQYF	TGTGCCAGCAGCTTAGAGGCCAGTTCCTACGAGCAGTACTTC
once	NA	TRBV7-6	TRBJ1-5	CASSLVSGDYQPQHF	TGTGCCAGCAGCTTAGTATCTGGAGACTATCAGCCCCAGCATTTT
NA	NA	TRBV6-5	TRBJ1-2	CASMRTANYGYTF	TGTGCCAGCATGAGGACAGCCAACTATGGCTACACCTTC
NA	NA	TRBV2	TRBJ2-1	CASSENGGSYNEQFF	TGTGCCAGCAGTGAAAACGGGGGCTCCTACAATGAGCAGTTCTTC
NA	NA	TRBV2	TRBJ1-1	CASVGAGMNTEAFF	TGTGCCAGCGTCGGGGCAGGAATGAACACTGAAGCTTTCTTT
NA	NA	TRBV19	TRBJ1-4	CASSSSGEDEKLFF	TGTGCCAGTAGTAGCTCCGGGGAAGATGAAAAACTGTTTTTT
NA	NA	TRBV7-9	TRBJ1-1	CASSLTDATEAFF	TGTGCCAGCAGCTTGACAGACGCCACTGAAGCTTTCTTT
NA	NA	TRBV11-1	TRBJ2-5	CASSEDRQETQYF	TGTGCCAGCAGCGAGGACAGACAAGAGACCCAGTACTTC
once	TRBD1	TRBV6-5	TRBJ1-2	CASSYADRGDLYGYTF	TGTGCCAGCAGTTACGCGGACAGGGGGGACCTCTATGGCTACACCTTC
NA	NA	TRBV7-9	TRBJ1-4	CASSLRGGIDEKLFF	TGTGCCAGCAGCTTACGGGGAGGAATTGATGAAAAACTGTTTTTT
once	NA	TRBV27	TRBJ1-1	CASYLGTEAFF	TGTGCCAGCTATTTGGGCACTGAAGCTTTCTTT
NA	NA	TRBV5-6	TRBJ1-1	CASGGGNTEAFF	TGTGCCAGCGGAGGGGGGAACACTGAAGCTTTCTTT
NA	NA	TRBV7-8	TRBJ1-3	CASSRATDSGNTIYF	TGTGCCAGCAGCCGGGCGACAGACTCTGGAAACACCATATATTTT
once	NA	TRBV28	TRBJ1-2	CASGPARGGYTF	TGTGCCAGCGGACCCGCGAGGGGCGGCTACACCTTC
NA	NA	TRBV5-1	TRBJ1-3	CASSSGQGHGNTIYF	TGCGCCAGCAGCTCAGGACAAGGACATGGAAACACCATATATTTT
once	TRBD2	TRBV3-1/TRBV3-2	TRBJ2-5	CASSQGRMGLAGQETQYF	TGTGCCAGCAGCCAAGGTCGTATGGGACTAGCGGGACAAGAGACCCAGTACTTC
NA	NA	TRBV27	TRBJ2-2	CASSFFGAGTDTGELFF	TGTGCCAGCAGTTTTTTTGGAGCAGGGACGGATACCGGGGAGCTGTTTTTT
NA	NA	TRBV6-6	TRBJ1-3	CASSHRTSSGNTIYF	TGTGCCAGCAGCCACCGGACCTCCTCTGGAAACACCATATATTTT
few	NA	TRBV29-1	TRBJ2-2	CSVVVGGTGELFF	TGCAGCGTTGTTGTGGGGGGCACCGGGGAGCTGTTTTTT
once	NA	TRBV10-3	TRBJ1-2	CAIRLVYGYTF	TGTGCCATCCGTCTCGTCTATGGCTACACCTTC
NA	TRBD1	TRBV28	TRBJ1-5	CASSLSTGTTGEGSNQPQHF	TGTGCCAGCAGTTTATCCACAGGGACTACAGGGGAGGGTAGCAATCAGCCCCAGCATTTT
NA	TRBD2	TRBV5-4	TRBJ2-1	CASSSSGSFDEQFF	TGTGCCAGCAGCTCGAGCGGGAGTTTTGATGAGCAGTTCTTC
NA	TRBD1	TRBV30	TRBJ1-3	CAWSVLSTGAGNTIYF	TGTGCCTGGAGTGTACTGTCAACAGGGGCTGGAAACACCATATATTTT
once	NA	TRBV4-3	TRBJ2-3	CASSQDGAGTSDTQYF	TGCGCCAGCAGCCAAGATGGGGCGGGGACTTCAGATACGCAGTATTTT
NA	TRBD1	TRBV6-2/TRBV6-3	TRBJ1-6	CASSYNRGRSPLHF	TGTGCCAGCAGTTACAACAGGGGGCGGTCACCCCTCCACTTT
NA	TRBD2	TRBV11-3	TRBJ2-5	CASSFNPGGQETQYF	TGTGCCAGCAGCTTCAACCCGGGAGGCCAAGAGACCCAGTACTTC
NA	TRBD1	TRBV5-1	TRBJ2-7	CASSLDRVGEQYF	TGCGCCAGCAGCTTAGACAGGGTAGGCGAGCAGTACTTC
once	TRBD2	TRBV28	TRBJ2-1	CASTRTSGWYNEQFF	TGTGCCAGCACCAGGACTAGCGGGTGGTACAATGAGCAGTTCTTC
NA	NA	TRBV4-1	TRBJ2-1	CASSDYNEQFF	TGCGCCAGCAGCGATTACAATGAGCAGTTCTTC
NA	NA	TRBV28	TRBJ1-3	CASSLFGPGQSSGNTIYF	TGTGCCAGCAGTTTATTCGGTCCGGGCCAGAGCTCTGGAAACACCATATATTTT
NA	NA	TRBV28	TRBJ1-1	CASSPWTEIMEAFF	TGTGCCAGCAGCCCCTGGACAGAGATTATGGAAGCTTTCTTT
once	NA	TRBV3-1/TRBV3-2	TRBJ2-7	CASSQDPPGEYEQYF	TGTGCCAGCAGCCAAGATCCGCCGGGAGAGTACGAGCAGTACTTC
NA	NA	TRBV15	TRBJ1-5	CATSSGGRGNQPQHF	TGTGCCACCAGCTCGGGAGGGCGAGGCAATCAGCCCCAGCATTTT
few	NA	TRBV6-5	TRBJ1-1	CASRGNFLNTEAFF	TGTGCCAGCAGAGGGAATTTCTTGAACACTGAAGCTTTCTTT
NA	NA	TRBV5-1	TRBJ1-6	CASSLVGSNNSPLHF	TGCGCCAGCAGCTTGGTCGGGAGCAATAATTCACCCCTCCACTTT
NA	NA	TRBV4-2	TRBJ1-3	CASSQAVSREGSGNTIYF	TGTGCCAGCAGCCAAGCGGTCTCGAGGGAGGGTTCTGGAAACACCATATATTTT
NA	TRBD1	TRBV6-2/TRBV6-3	TRBJ2-7	CASSYWFAGGSYEQYF	TGTGCCAGCAGTTACTGGTTTGCAGGGGGCAGCTACGAGCAGTACTTC